These 15 T cell receptor beta chains came from one sample sequenced in a study of cytomegalovirus exposure and HLA in healthy donors. It was with 60 Vbeta and 13 Jbeta primers that the PCR ran. The repertoire was sequenced with immunoSEQ multiplex PCR; TCRdb's copy has only in-frame clones and lacks some. The sample yields roughly 120,000 clones, 65% to 85% seen once. Sequenced material: PBMCs. These receptors originate from a middle-aged man in good health and CMV-seropositive.

The V call is TRBV5-4, the J call TRBJ1-2; tentative D call: TRBD1 (6 bases). The CDR3 is made up of 14 amino acids. Trimming stripped 4 bases from V and 2 bases from J, with 12 bases between. The V gene's germline CDR1 is SGHNT and CDR2 YYREEE (reference sequence). CDR3 nucleotide sequence: TGTGCCAGCAGCCGTGGGACACAAAACTATGGCTACACCTTC. Translating gives CASSRGTQNYGYTF. Complete variable domain (other parts from reference TRBV5-4 and TRBJ1-2): ETGVTQSPTHLIKTRGQQVTLRCSSQSGHNTVSWYQQALGQGPQFIFQYYREEENGRGNFPPRFSGLQFPNYSSELNVNALELDDSALYLCASSRGTQNYGYTFGSGTRLTVV.

There are a few counts of this clone. This chain uses TRBV9 with TRBJ2-1, with 13 bases matching TRBD2. The V segment lost 0 bases and the J segment 10 bases; nucleotides outside the gene matches: 1. Germline lookup yields CDR1 SGDLS and CDR2 YYNGEE. The CDR3 runs to 14 residues. The CDR3 loop is CASSVGTSGGEQFF. As DNA, the CDR3 is TGTGCCAGCAGCGTAGGGACTAGCGGGGGCGAGCAGTTCTTC. The full variable domain, its missing parts supplied by reference TRBV9 and TRBJ2-1, is DSGVTQTPKHLITATGQRVTLRCSPRSGDLSVYWYQQSLDQGLQFLIQYYNGEERAKGNILERFSAQQFPDLHSELNLSSLELGDSALYFCASSVGTSGGEQFFGPGTRLTVL.

The chain carries TRBV5-6 and TRBJ1-1, with TRBD1 matching 7 bases. The CDR3 spans 14 residues. The V segment lost 4 bases and the J segment 2 bases; nucleotides outside the gene matches: 5. The germline gives CDR1 SGHDT, CDR2 YYEEEE. The CDR3 region has the DNA TGTGCCAGCAGCATGGACAGGTTTAACACTGAAGCTTTCTTT. It encodes CASSMDRFNTEAFF.

The chain couples TRBV7-6 to TRBJ2-5; TRBD2 matches at 11 bases. J gave up 2 bases and V 2 bases, and 7 bases lay outside the gene matches. This CDR3 comprises 17 residues. CDR1 SGHVS and CDR2 FNYEAQ come from the germline V gene. CDR3 residues: CASSLPRTSGLQETQYF. The DNA of the CDR3 is TGTGCCAGCAGCTTACCCCGGACTAGCGGGTTACAAGAGACCCAGTACTTC. Using reference TRBV7-6 and TRBJ2-5 for the parts outside the CDR3, the full variable domain is GAGVSQSPRYKVTKRGQDVALRCDPISGHVSLYWYRQALGQGPEFLTYFNYEAQQDKSGLPNDRFSAERPEGSISTLTIQRTEQRDSAMYRCASSLPRTSGLQETQYFGPGTRLLVL.

This rearrangement joins TRBV13 to TRBJ2-2, with 7 bases fitting TRBD1. V dropped 5 bases and J dropped 5; count of bases not matched to a gene: 2. Germline V gene sequence: CDR1 PRHDT, CDR2 FYEKMQ (reference sequence). The CDR3 extends over 13 amino acids. The CDR3 protein is CASSPGGTGELFF. The DNA for the CDR3 is TGTGCCAGCAGCCCAGGGGGTACCGGGGAGCTGTTTTTT.

The chain combines TRBV11-3 with TRBJ2-3, with 12 nucleotides matching TRBD1. The CDR3 totals 16 residues. The junction had 6 bases not matched to a gene; V was cut back by 1 base and J by 7 bases. Germline-derived CDR1 and CDR2 are SGHNT and YENEEA. CDR3 sequence (DNA): TGTGCCAGCAGCTTAGGCGGGACAGGGGGCCAGAATACGCAGTATTTT. It is translated as CASSLGGTGGQNTQYF.

V usage is TRBV27 and J usage is TRBJ2-5; 11 bases are shared with TRBD1. The CDR3 length is 14 residues. The germline gives CDR1 MNHEY, CDR2 SMNVEV (reference sequence). V dropped 7 bases and J dropped 5; count of bases not matched to a gene: 6. The CDR3 loop reads CASIGTGGVETQYF. The CDR3 region has the DNA TGTGCCAGCATAGGGACAGGGGGTGTGGAGACCCAGTACTTC.

The gene calls are TRBV6-1 and TRBJ2-1, with 10 bases aligning to TRBD2. Per germline, CDR1 MNHNS and CDR2 SASEGT. Trimming at V came to 0 bases and at J to 4 bases, leaving 3 bases not matched to a gene. The CDR3 runs to 16 residues. DNA for the CDR3: TGTGCCAGCAGTGAAGCCACTAGCGGGACTTACAATGAGCAGTTCTTC. Its protein is CASSEATSGTYNEQFF.

This sequence joins TRBV4-1 and TRBJ1-5, with 7 nucleotides matching TRBD1. Germline assignment: CDR1 MGHRA and CDR2 YSYEKL. V was clipped by 4 bases and J by 8 bases; unmatched bases: 8. The CDR3 runs to 14 residues. CDR3: CASSLGDSGEPQHF. CDR3 DNA sequence: TGCGCCAGCAGCCTTGGGGACAGCGGTGAGCCCCAGCATTTT.

J is TRBJ2-7 and V is TRBV5-4, with a tentative D call TRBD1 (6 bases). V was trimmed by 4 bases and J by 3 bases, leaving 14 bases between them. The length of the CDR3 is 14 residues. Germline V gives CDR1 SGHNT, CDR2 YYREEE (reference sequence). The CDR3 here is CASSPAQGIYEQYF. In DNA form, the CDR3 reads TGTGCCAGCAGCCCTGCACAGGGTATCTACGAGCAGTACTTC.

The chain links TRBV21-1 to TRBJ1-5; TRBD1 reflects the table's D call only, with no check against the DNA. TRBV21-1 is a recognized pseudogene. The CDR3 has 14 residues. The CDR3 protein is CASIRQGWNQPQHF. CDR3 bases: TGTGCCAGCATCCGACAGGGTTGGAATCAGCCCCAGCATTTT.

The chain recombines TRBV28 with TRBJ2-5; D call uncertain. Deletions cut 2 bases from V and 6 bases from J, with 13 bases between. The CDR3 spans 14 residues. Germline V gene lookup returns CDR1 MDHEN and CDR2 SYDVKM. CDR3 nucleotides: TGTGCCAGCAGTTTAATTGGTGCGGTTAAGACCCAGTACTTC. This translates into CASSLIGAVKTQYF.

The chain is built from TRBV19 and TRBJ2-7; tentative D call: TRBD1 (6 bases). With 9 bases removed from V and 0 bases from J, the gap between germline ends came to 12 bases. Germline CDR1 and CDR2: LNHDA and SQIVND (reference sequence). The CDR3 length is 13 residues. This CDR3 reads CASRRGGSYEQYF. For the CDR3, the DNA is TGTGCCAGCCGTCGAGGGGGCTCCTACGAGCAGTACTTC.

CDR3 loop: CASSIGWHRTATNEKLFF. The CDR3 DNA reads as TGTGCCAGTAGTATAGGGTGGCATCGGACAGCAACTAATGAAAAACTGTTTTTT. The chain is built from TRBV19 and TRBJ1-4, with TRBD1 as a possible D gene (6 bases). Deletions cut 1 base from V and 0 bases from J, with 15 bases between. This CDR3 has 18 amino acids. In germline, CDR1 is LNHDA, CDR2 SQIVND (reference sequence).

The rearrangement uses TRBV6-1 and TRBJ1-5; 7 nucleotides align to TRBD1. The V gene end was trimmed by 3 bases and the J gene end by 9 bases; junction bases not matched to a gene: 2. CDR1 MNHNS and CDR2 SASEGT come from the germline V gene. The CDR3 extends over 12 amino acids. DNA of the CDR3: TGTGCCAGCAGTGAGACAGGGTGGCCCCAGCATTTT. Translated: CASSETGWPQHF.